This T cell receptor beta chain was sequenced for a study of T cell responses to AZD1222 COVID-19 vaccine. TCRdb's table, derived via immunoSEQ multiplex PCR, lists solely in-frame clones and lacks some. The table lists 90,000 to 120,000 clones, 70% to 90% of them singletons. CDR1 is LGHDT and CDR2 is YNNKEL in the germline V gene (reference sequence). The CDR3 is 12 residues long. V gave up 5 bases and J gave up 5 bases, with 9 bases separating them. Study findings and constraints: Of spike-specific TCRs, nearly half reportedly target regions left unmutated in variants. Spike-specific TCR breadth and depth were elevated following two AZD1222 doses.

For this clone: Antigen unknown.

Material: peripheral blood, obtained 28 days after the second AZD1222 dose. The chain carries TRBV3-1 (or the pseudogene TRBV3-2) and TRBJ1-2; D uncertain. The receptor's source is an adult who received the AZD1222 COVID-19 vaccine. The CDR3 DNA reads as TGTGCCAGCAGCGGGTTTGATTATGGCTACACCTTC. As protein: CASSGFDYGYTF.